The 26 T cell receptor beta chains in this list originate from one sample, sequenced in a study of cytomegalovirus exposure and HLA in healthy donors. 13 Jbeta primers and 60 Vbeta primers were used for the PCR. TCRdb's copy holds only in-frame clones and misses some; the assay was immunoSEQ multiplex PCR. The profile shows 160,000 or so clones, roughly 87% of them singletons. Sequenced material: PBMCs. The receptors were sampled from a woman between 25 and 40 years old in good health and CMV-seronegative.

The chain couples TRBV7-9 to TRBJ2-4, with a possible D match to TRBD1 (5 bases). CDR3 length: 15 residues. The V gene's germline CDR1 is SEHNR and CDR2 FQNEAQ (reference sequence). The V end was cut by 0 bases, the J end by 3 bases, with 9 bases between. The CDR3 region is CASSLAQGNKNIQYF. The CDR3 nucleotides read TGTGCCAGCAGCTTAGCTCAGGGCAACAAAAACATTCAGTACTTC. The full variable domain, its missing parts supplied by reference TRBV7-9 and TRBJ2-4, is DTGVSQNPRHKITKRGQNVTFRCDPISEHNRLYWYRQTLGQGPEFLTYFQNEAQLEKSRLLSDRFSAERPKGSFSTLEIQRTEQGDSAMYLCASSLAQGNKNIQYFGAGTRLSVL.

V gene TRBV14 combines with J gene TRBJ1-5; unclear D gene. Germline assignment: CDR1 SGHDN and CDR2 FVKESK. The CDR3 is 13 amino acids. V shed 5 bases and J shed 5 bases, with 10 bases lying between them. CDR3 sequence: CASSEGGHQPQHF. The CDR3, as DNA: TGTGCCAGCAGCGAGGGAGGGCATCAGCCCCAGCATTTT.

This chain links TRBV5-1 with TRBJ2-7; TRBD2 matches at 11 bases. The V gene end was trimmed by 3 bases and the J gene end by 9 bases; junction bases not matched to a gene: 5. CDR3 length: 13 amino acids. Germline-derived CDR1 and CDR2 are SGHRS and YFSETQ. The CDR3 spells CASSSTGTSGQYF. The CDR3 DNA is TGCGCCAGCAGCTCCACCGGGACTAGCGGGCAGTACTTC.

This chain uses TRBV10-2 with TRBJ1-1; 9 nucleotides agree with TRBD1. CDR3 size: 15 residues. The V and J ends lost 10 bases and 1 base, in that order; junction bases with no gene match: 10. Germline lookup yields CDR1 WSHSY and CDR2 SAAADI. The CDR3 bases are TGCGCCACCCGGGACAGGGCCGCCCGGAACACTGAAGCTTTCTTT. This gives the protein CATRDRAARNTEAFF.

This chain links TRBV6-5 with TRBJ2-2; the D gene is possibly TRBD1 (6 bases). Per the germline V gene, CDR1 is MNHEY and CDR2 is SVGAGI. Trimming removed 6 bases at V and 4 bases at J, with 15 bases between. This CDR3 region has 15 residues. CDR3 DNA: TGTGCCAGCAGCGAGGGGGATTGGGGCACCGGGGAGCTGTTTTTT. Its protein product is CASSEGDWGTGELFF.

Only one count was recorded for this clone. The rearrangement uses TRBV5-4 and TRBJ2-5; 11 bases are a match to TRBD2. The V gene's germline CDR1 is SGHNT and CDR2 YYREEE (reference sequence). V was pared by 4 bases and J by 3 bases, with 2 bases of the junction left unmatched. The CDR3 totals 14 residues. DNA of the CDR3: TGTGCCAGCAGCGAGGGACTAGCGGAAGAGACCCAGTACTTC. Protein sequence: CASSEGLAEETQYF.

The chain couples TRBV2 to TRBJ1-2, with TRBD1 matching 9 bases. This CDR3 region has 16 residues. Germline CDR1 SNHLY, CDR2 FYNNEI. V gave up 5 bases and J gave up 3 bases; unmatched junction bases: 10. CDR3: CASSKHAGTGYYGYTF. Here the CDR3 DNA reads TGTGCCAGCAGTAAGCACGCTGGGACAGGGTACTATGGCTACACCTTC.

Only one count was recorded for this clone. The chain uses TRBV5-6 and TRBJ2-7; perhaps TRBD1 as D (6 bases). In germline, CDR1 is SGHDT, CDR2 YYEEEE. Trimming took 4 bases from V and 2 from J, leaving 22 bases between them. The CDR3 spans 17 residues. The CDR3 reads CASSPVGRETGAYEQYF. CDR3 nucleotides: TGTGCCAGCAGCCCGGTGGGACGTGAGACAGGAGCCTACGAGCAGTACTTC. Looking up the rest from reference TRBV5-6 and TRBJ2-7 gives the full variable domain: DAGVTQSPTHLIKTRGQQVTLRCSPKSGHDTVSWYQQALGQGPQFIFQYYEEEERQRGNFPDRFSGHQFPNYSSELNVNALLLGDSALYLCASSPVGRETGAYEQYFGPGTRLTVT.

The CDR3 DNA follows: TGTGCCAGCAGCATGGGGACAGCAAACTATGGCTACACCTTC. Its protein is CASSMGTANYGYTF. This chain joins TRBV5-4 and TRBJ1-2; TRBD1 matches at 7 bases. Unmatched junction bases numbered 5, after V lost 4 bases and J lost 2 bases. The germline V gene encodes CDR1 SGHNT and CDR2 YYREEE (reference sequence). The CDR3 has 14 residues. The full variable domain, in which reference TRBV5-4 and TRBJ1-2 provide the parts outside the CDR3, is ETGVTQSPTHLIKTRGQQVTLRCSSQSGHNTVSWYQQALGQGPQFIFQYYREEENGRGNFPPRFSGLQFPNYSSELNVNALELDDSALYLCASSMGTANYGYTFGSGTRLTVV.

V usage is TRBV11-2 and J usage is TRBJ1-2; unclear D gene. The V gene lost 0 bases and the J gene lost 3 bases, with 11 bases spanning the gap. Germline V gene data show CDR1 as SGHAT and CDR2 as FQNNGV. The CDR3 spans 15 residues. The CDR3 sequence is CASSLDPLGDYGYTF. Written as DNA, the CDR3 is TGTGCCAGCAGCTTAGATCCCCTAGGAGACTATGGCTACACCTTC.

The V and J genes are TRBV28 and TRBJ2-1; 11 bases agree with TRBD2. The CDR3 runs 16 residues. V trimming: 7 bases; J trimming: 9 bases; junction bases outside the gene matches: 14. Germline V gene data show CDR1 as MDHEN and CDR2 as SYDVKM. The CDR3 is CASITPLAGGVGEQFF. CDR3 nucleotides: TGTGCCAGCATTACACCCCTAGCGGGAGGTGTCGGTGAGCAGTTCTTC.

V gene TRBV28 combines with J gene TRBJ2-3; TRBD2 matches at 14 bases. CDR3 length: 18 amino acids. Germline CDR1 MDHEN, CDR2 SYDVKM. Trimming cost V 4 bases and J 6 bases; bases outside gene matches: 12. CDR3 protein: CASSSLLTSGRAGDTQYF. The DNA for the CDR3 is TGTGCCAGCAGTTCCCTCCTGACTAGCGGGAGGGCCGGGGATACGCAGTATTTT. Full variable domain (remainder filled in from reference TRBV28 and TRBJ2-3): DVKVTQSSRYLVKRTGEKVFLECVQDMDHENMFWYRQDPGLGLRLIYFSYDVKMKEKGDIPEGYSVSREKKERFSLILESASTNQTSMYLCASSSLLTSGRAGDTQYFGPGTRLTVL.

As for this clone: The junction departs from germline at one end; a sequencing error may be responsible. Other DNA sequences in the same sample also yield this CDR3. The chain employs TRBV6-5 and TRBJ2-7; TRBD2 is a possible D gene (6 bases). The CDR3 covers 15 residues. In germline, CDR1 is MNHEY, CDR2 SVGAGI. Written as DNA, the CDR3 is TGTGCCAGCAGTTACTCTATTGGGGGGAGGCAAGTATCAAACTTC. It is translated as CASSYSIGGRQVSNF.

This clone came up once. This chain uses TRBV28 with TRBJ2-7, with 10 bases aligning to TRBD1. Trimming at V came to 8 bases and at J to 4 bases, leaving 2 bases not matched to a gene. This CDR3 is built from 12 residues. Germline values: CDR1 MDHEN, CDR2 SYDVKM. CDR3 coding DNA: TGTGCCAGCCGGGACAGGGGATACGAGCAGTACTTC. Translated: CASRDRGYEQYF.

The chain couples TRBV18 to TRBJ2-5; 8 nucleotides match TRBD1. V was clipped by 5 bases and J by 4 bases; unmatched bases: 3. Germline V gene lookup returns CDR1 KGHSH and CDR2 LQKENI. There are 13 residues in the CDR3. The CDR3 protein is CASSGQGGETQYF. DNA of the CDR3: TGTGCCAGCTCAGGACAGGGTGGAGAGACCCAGTACTTC.

The chain is built from TRBV9 and TRBJ1-2, with TRBD1 matching 8 bases. The V gene's germline CDR1 is SGDLS and CDR2 YYNGEE. The V gene end was trimmed by 0 bases and the J gene end by 4 bases; junction bases not matched to a gene: 5. This CDR3 is 15 amino acids long. CDR3 DNA: TGTGCCAGCAGCGTAGCCTCGGACAGGGTCTATGGCTACACCTTC. This codes for CASSVASDRVYGYTF.

The genes are TRBV29-1 and TRBJ1-4; D remains unclear. V lost 7 bases to trimming and J lost 4 bases, with 13 bases between them. The germline V gene has CDR1 SQVTM and CDR2 ANQGSEA. The CDR3 runs 13 residues. CDR3 loop: CSGAGAFNEKLFF. In nucleotides, the CDR3 is TGCAGCGGAGCAGGCGCCTTTAATGAAAAACTGTTTTTT.

This clone was recorded once. The CDR3 here is CASSLTGGTSTDTQYF. In DNA, the CDR3 is TGTGCCAGCAGCCTTACGGGGGGGACTAGCACAGATACGCAGTATTTT. The rearrangement links TRBV9 to TRBJ2-3, with 8 bases matching TRBD2. V was pared by 4 bases and J by 0 bases, with 7 bases of the junction left unmatched. The germline V gene encodes CDR1 SGDLS and CDR2 YYNGEE. This CDR3 is 16 amino acids long. Based on the CDR3 plus reference TRBV9 and TRBJ2-3, the full variable domain is DSGVTQTPKHLITATGQRVTLRCSPRSGDLSVYWYQQSLDQGLQFLIQYYNGEERAKGNILERFSAQQFPDLHSELNLSSLELGDSALYFCASSLTGGTSTDTQYFGPGTRLTVL.

This rearrangement joins TRBV2 to TRBJ1-4, with 7 nucleotides matching TRBD1. The V gene's germline CDR1 is SNHLY and CDR2 FYNNEI. Trimming at V came to 5 bases and at J to 7 bases, leaving 7 bases not matched to a gene. The CDR3 is made up of 14 amino acids. The CDR3 loop is CASSLQGYGEKLFF. The CDR3 nucleotides read TGTGCCAGCAGTTTACAGGGGTACGGTGAAAAACTGTTTTTT.

This clone was seen only once. The V gene is TRBV19, the J gene TRBJ1-2; TRBD1 agrees at 10 bases. The CDR3 has 15 amino acids. V lost 5 bases to trimming and J lost 1 base; unmatched junction nucleotides: 4. In germline, CDR1 is LNHDA, CDR2 SQIVND (reference sequence). The CDR3: CASSPRTGGNYGYTF. The DNA of the CDR3 is TGTGCCAGTAGTCCACGGACAGGGGGTAACTATGGCTACACCTTC.

The chain carries TRBV6-6 and TRBJ1-5; D might be TRBD1 (6 bases). Trimming took 6 bases from V and 6 from J, leaving 9 bases between them. In germline, CDR1 is MNHNY, CDR2 SVGAGI (reference sequence). The CDR3 is 12 amino acids. The DNA for the CDR3 is TGTGCCAGCAGACAGGGCACTCAGCCCCAGCATTTT. Translation gives CASRQGTQPQHF.

This clone has only one observation. CDR3 DNA sequence: TGTGCCAGCAGTTACTCTAACAGGGACGGGAATGAGCAGTTCTTC. Protein: CASSYSNRDGNEQFF. The V and J genes are TRBV6-7 and TRBJ2-1, with D possibly TRBD1 on 6 matching bases. TRBV6-7 is an ORF, and what it does is uncertain. CDR3 length equals 15 residues. The ends were cut back, 0 bases at V and 7 bases at J, with 13 bases in the middle.

As to this clone: One junction end disagrees with the germline gene, perhaps due to a read error. V gene TRBV29-1 combines with J gene TRBJ2-5; D gene ambiguous. The CDR3 totals 14 residues. The germline gives CDR1 SQVTM, CDR2 ANQGSEA. The CDR3 coding sequence is TGCAGCGTTGTGGGCCTATTCGCCCAAGGGACCCAGTACTTC. Translation: CSVVGLFAQGTQYF.

The chain carries TRBV27 and TRBJ2-7; a weak D match, TRBD1 (6 bases). Germline-derived CDR1 and CDR2 are MNHEY and SMNVEV (reference sequence). The V end was cut by 3 bases, the J end by 4 bases, with 19 bases between. CDR3 length: 16 amino acids. The CDR3: CASSFGQPDPLYEQYF. For the CDR3, the DNA is TGTGCCAGCAGTTTTGGACAGCCCGACCCTCTATACGAGCAGTACTTC.

In nucleotides, the CDR3 is TGTGCCAGCAGCTTATCAGGGGGGACGAACACCGGGGAGCTGTTTTTT. Its protein product is CASSLSGGTNTGELFF. This sequence joins TRBV7-9 and TRBJ2-2; perhaps TRBD1 as D (7 bases). In germline, CDR1 is SEHNR, CDR2 FQNEAQ (reference sequence). Trimming shortened V by 2 bases and J by 0 bases, and 10 bases separated the two germline ends. The CDR3 spans 16 residues.

The rearrangement joins TRBV19 to TRBJ2-5, with 9 bases aligning to TRBD2. Germline values: CDR1 LNHDA, CDR2 SQIVND (reference sequence). After removal of 1 base from V and 4 bases from J, the junction contained 7 bases not matched to a gene. The CDR3 consists of 16 residues. DNA for the CDR3: TGTGCCAGTAGTATAGTGGTCGGACTAGCGCGAGAGACCCAGTACTTC. Protein: CASSIVVGLARETQYF.